This entry lists 24 T cell receptor beta chains sequenced from one sample in a study of blood T cells in healthy people across ages. Then a second PCR, running roughly 7 to 12 cycles, was carried out with a sample-barcoded 5' primer and a J-beta primer mix. One entry per CDR3 protein results from TCRdb running MiXCR on the 5' RACE reads. Of over 700,000 distinct CDR3 sequences listed, less than 70% are singletons. Sequencing used blood. The receptor source for this set is an elderly man in good health.

The gene calls are TRBV5-1 and TRBJ2-4; no reliable D call. The J call is doubtful: the DNA matches TRBJ2-7 better. Germline assignment: CDR1 SGHRS and CDR2 YFSETQ. The CDR3 runs 15 residues. As DNA, the CDR3 is TGCGCCAGCAGCTTCACAGATTCAAACTCCTACGAGCAGTACTTC. It yields the protein CASSFTDSNSYEQYF.

This clonotype was picked up a small number of times. The chain links TRBV20-1 to TRBJ1-4; D unclear. CDR3 length: 10 residues. The germline V gene has CDR1 DFQATT and CDR2 SNEGSKA (reference sequence). With 5 bases removed from V and 8 bases from J, the gap between germline ends came to 6 bases. CDR3 nucleotide sequence: TGCAGTGCTTGGAAGGAAAAACTGTTTTTT. Protein product: CSAWKEKLFF.

DNA of the CDR3: TGTGCCAGCAGCGCCAAGACCCGCCCCACAGATACGCAGTATTTT. As protein: CASSAKTRPTDTQYF. J is TRBJ2-3 and V is TRBV2; D is uncertain. In germline, CDR1 is SNHLY, CDR2 FYNNEI. The CDR3 is 15 residues long. V was clipped by 6 bases and J by 2 bases, with 15 bases between them.

This clonotype has more than one count but fewer than ten. As DNA, the CDR3 is TGTGCCAGCAGCTTAGAAGCGGGAGGACGGTTCTTC. Protein: CASSLEAGGRFF. This chain uses TRBV7-2 with TRBJ2-1; 9 nucleotides align to TRBD2. Germline assignment: CDR1 SGHTA and CDR2 FQGNSA. V was clipped by 1 base and J by 15 bases; unmatched bases: 4. This CDR3 is built from 12 residues.

A few counts support this clonotype. The J gene is TRBJ1-5, the V gene TRBV18, with TRBD1 as a possible D gene (5 bases). Looked up from germline, CDR1 is KGHSH and CDR2 is LQKENI. V was trimmed by 5 bases and J by 7 bases, leaving 12 bases between them. There are 13 residues in the CDR3. Written as DNA, the CDR3 is TGTGCCAGCTCAGAAGGGGCAGGGCAGCCCCAGCATTTT. It yields the protein CASSEGAGQPQHF.

The chain combines TRBV5-1 with TRBJ2-1; D possibly corresponds to TRBD1 (5 bases). The germline V and J ends were trimmed by 0 bases and 5 bases, with 15 bases remaining between them. Germline CDR1 SGHRS, CDR2 YFSETQ. This CDR3 has 16 amino acids. DNA of the CDR3: TGCGCCAGCAGCTTGGCCCCCCGGACAACCAACAATGAGCAGTTCTTC. This gives the protein CASSLAPRTTNNEQFF. Together with reference TRBV5-1 and TRBJ2-1, the CDR3 gives the full variable domain: KAGVTQTPRYLIKTRGQQVTLSCSPISGHRSVSWYQQTPGQGLQFLFEYFSETQRNKGNFPGRFSGRQFSNSRSEMNVSTLELGDSALYLCASSLAPRTTNNEQFFGPGTRLTVL.

This chain uses TRBV5-1 with TRBJ1-4; tentatively, D is TRBD1 (5 bases). The CDR3 runs to 13 residues. Germline V gene lookup returns CDR1 SGHRS and CDR2 YFSETQ. V lost 0 bases to trimming and J lost 8 bases, with 8 bases between them. The CDR3 DNA reads as TGCGCCAGCAGCTTGGAGACAGCAGAAAAACTGTTTTTT. Its translation is CASSLETAEKLFF. The full variable domain, completed using reference TRBV5-1 and TRBJ1-4, is KAGVTQTPRYLIKTRGQQVTLSCSPISGHRSVSWYQQTPGQGLQFLFEYFSETQRNKGNFPGRFSGRQFSNSRSEMNVSTLELGDSALYLCASSLETAEKLFFGSGTQLSVL.

The chain employs TRBV29-1 and TRBJ2-1, with 9 bases lining up with TRBD1. V gave up 4 bases and J gave up 9 bases; unmatched junction bases: 4. The CDR3 extends over 12 amino acids. The germline gives CDR1 SQVTM, CDR2 ANQGSEA. The CDR3 sequence: CSVGTGVSEQFF. In DNA form, the CDR3 reads TGCAGCGTTGGGACAGGGGTGAGTGAGCAGTTCTTC.

The table lists this clonotype with a count of one. This chain uses TRBV27 with TRBJ1-6; TRBD1 agrees at 12 bases. Per germline, CDR1 MNHEY and CDR2 SMNVEV (reference sequence). Trimming cost V 6 bases and J 15 bases; bases outside gene matches: 12. The CDR3 has 15 residues. The CDR3 loop reads CASRPTGTGGQILHF. The CDR3 DNA reads as TGTGCCAGCAGACCAACCGGGACAGGGGGCCAAATCCTCCACTTT.

The rearrangement links TRBV5-1 to TRBJ2-3; 8 bases fit TRBD1. Per germline, CDR1 SGHRS and CDR2 YFSETQ. The CDR3 runs to 16 residues. Trimming cost V 4 bases and J 4 bases; bases outside gene matches: 11. DNA of the CDR3: TGCGCCAGCAGCACGAAGGCAGGGGGCAAAGCAGATACGCAGTATTTT. It is translated as CASSTKAGGKADTQYF.

DNA for the CDR3: TGTGCCAGCAAGACAGGGACCTATCAGCCCCAGCATTTT. This encodes CASKTGTYQPQHF. V is TRBV2 and J is TRBJ1-5, with 7 bases lining up with TRBD1. The CDR3 is 13 amino acids. CDR1 SNHLY and CDR2 FYNNEI come from the germline V gene. V lost 7 bases and J lost 5; bases outside the gene matches: 5.

This clonotype appeared many times. This could be a read error, since a much larger clone is one nucleotide away. In nucleotides, the CDR3 is TGTGCCACCAGCAGAGTGGCGGGAGAAGAGCAGTACTTC. The encoded protein is CATSRVAGEEQYF. V gene TRBV15 combines with J gene TRBJ2-5; 7 bases are shared with TRBD2. The CDR3 runs to 13 residues. Trimming took 1 base from V and 11 from J; bases not matched to a gene: 7. CDR1 is LNHNV, CDR2 YYDKDF, per germline (reference sequence). Full variable domain (outside the CDR3, taken from reference TRBV15 and TRBJ2-5): DAMVIQNPRYQVTQFGKPVTLSCSQTLNHNVMYWYQQKSSQAPKLLFHYYDKDFNNEADTPDNFQSRRPNTSFCFLDIRSPGLGDTAMYLCATSRVAGEEQYFGPGTRLLVL.

In its sample, this clonotype was seen a few times. V and J are TRBV7-3 and TRBJ2-1; 9 nucleotides align to TRBD2. Germline CDR1 is SGHTA and CDR2 is FQGTGA. V lost 5 bases and J lost 2; bases outside the gene matches: 4. The CDR3 length is 15 residues. The CDR3 coding sequence is TGTGCCAGCAGCGCGACTAGCGGCCCCTACAATGAGCAGTTCTTC. It encodes CASSATSGPYNEQFF.

The chain carries TRBV12-3 or TRBV12-4 and TRBJ2-3; possibly TRBD2 for D (5 bases). V was pared by 5 bases and J by 14 bases, with 26 bases between. CDR3 length: 15 residues. The CDR3 DNA reads as TGTGCCAGCAGTCCCCGGACTCCCGTGCATGGATACGCGTATTTT. The encoded protein is CASSPRTPVHGYAYF.

DNA for the CDR3: TGTGCCAGCAGCTTTTCGGTAGCGGATCACAGATACGCGTATTTT. Translated, it gives CASSFSVADHRYAYF. This chain links TRBV7-8 with TRBJ2-3; D possibly corresponds to TRBD2 (6 bases). This CDR3 contains 15 residues. CDR1 is SGHVS and CDR2 is FQNEAQ in the germline V gene. The germline V and J ends were trimmed by 3 bases and 14 bases, with 24 bases remaining between them.

This clonotype occurred a few times. The rearrangement uses TRBV29-1 and TRBJ2-7; 8 bases map to TRBD2. Germline V gene sequence: CDR1 SQVTM, CDR2 ANQGSEA. The CDR3 contains 12 residues. Unmatched junction bases numbered 4, after V lost 4 bases and J lost 5 bases. CDR3 residues: CSVGAGVHEQYF. The DNA for the CDR3 is TGCAGCGTTGGAGCGGGAGTCCACGAGCAGTACTTC.

J is TRBJ1-2 and V is TRBV12-3 or TRBV12-4; D is uncertain. Trimming removed 1 base at V and 1 base at J, with 7 bases between. The CDR3 totals 14 residues. CDR3 bases: TGTGCCAGCAGTTTAGTCACCTATAACTATGGCTACACCTTC. It encodes CASSLVTYNYGYTF.

This chain uses TRBV7-9 with TRBJ2-5; no firm D call. V was shortened by 0 bases and J by 5 bases, with 10 bases between the two germline ends. CDR3 length: 14 residues. The germline V gene encodes CDR1 SEHNR and CDR2 FQNEAQ (reference sequence). The CDR3 region is CASSLAIGAETQYF. CDR3 sequence (DNA): TGTGCCAGCAGCTTAGCGATCGGAGCTGAGACCCAGTACTTC.

This clonotype showed up just a few times. This chain links TRBV20-1 with TRBJ2-1; TRBD2 matches at 12 bases. The CDR3 has 16 residues. Germline V gene lookup returns CDR1 DFQATT and CDR2 SNEGSKA (reference sequence). V trimming: 6 bases; J trimming: 4 bases; junction bases outside the gene matches: 10. The CDR3 nucleotides read TGCAGTGCCCGCGCTCGAGGACTAGCGGGGTACAATGAGCAGTTCTTC. Protein sequence: CSARARGLAGYNEQFF.

V usage is TRBV20-1 and J usage is TRBJ2-1; D is uncertain. Germline V CDR1 and CDR2: DFQATT, SNEGSKA (reference sequence). Trimming removed 1 base at V and 4 bases at J, with 11 bases between. The CDR3 loop spans 14 amino acids. This chain's CDR3 is CSARGQLVYNEQFF. The CDR3 DNA reads TGCAGTGCTAGAGGTCAGTTAGTTTACAATGAGCAGTTCTTC.

This clonotype was counted between two and nine times. The chain carries TRBV7-9 and TRBJ2-4, with 12 bases identical to TRBD2. The DNA end lines up better with TRBJ2-7; the J call may be wrong. The CDR3 is 19 residues long. CDR1 SEHNR and CDR2 FQNEAQ come from the germline V gene (reference sequence). CDR3 residues: CASSLVMLTSGRSQHEQYF. In DNA form, the CDR3 reads TGTGCCAGCAGCTTAGTTATGTTAACTAGCGGGAGGTCACAGCACGAGCAGTACTTC.

In regard to this clonotype: One junction end disagrees with the germline gene, perhaps due to a read error. The rearrangement links TRBV7-7 to TRBJ2-7, with D unclear. Germline V CDR1 and CDR2: SSHAT, FNYEAQ (reference sequence). The CDR3 length is 13 residues. CDR3 in amino acids: CASSLRGDHEQYF. CDR3 bases: TGTGCTAGCAGCTTAAGAGGTGATCACGAGCAGTACTTC.

The rearrangement links TRBV5-1 to TRBJ2-1; D gene ambiguous. The CDR3 consists of 15 residues. V gave up 3 bases and J gave up 2 bases, with 12 bases separating them. Germline CDR1 and CDR2: SGHRS and YFSETQ. CDR3 nucleotide sequence: TGCGCCAGCAGCTCCCCGCCGGCAGCCTACAATGAGCAGTTCTTC. The encoded protein is CASSSPPAAYNEQFF.

The chain couples TRBV10-3 to TRBJ2-7, with D uncertain. This CDR3 region has 14 residues. CDR1 and CDR2 from the germline V gene are ENHRY and SYGVKD. V dropped 1 base and J dropped 0 bases, with 7 bases sitting between them. This CDR3 reads CAISELQDSYEQYF. Here the CDR3 DNA reads TGTGCCATCAGTGAGTTGCAGGACTCCTACGAGCAGTACTTC.